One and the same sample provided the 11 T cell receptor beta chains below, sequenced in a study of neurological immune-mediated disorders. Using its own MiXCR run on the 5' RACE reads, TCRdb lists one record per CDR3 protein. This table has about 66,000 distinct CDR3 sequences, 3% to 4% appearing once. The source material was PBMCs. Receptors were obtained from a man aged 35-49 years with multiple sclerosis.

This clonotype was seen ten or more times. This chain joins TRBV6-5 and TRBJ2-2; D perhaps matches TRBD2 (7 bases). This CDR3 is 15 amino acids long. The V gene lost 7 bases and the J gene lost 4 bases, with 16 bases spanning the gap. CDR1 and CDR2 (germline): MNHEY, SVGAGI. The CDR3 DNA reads TGTGCCAGCACCCGGGGGCGGGGGAGCACCGGGGAGCTGTTTTTT. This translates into CASTRGRGSTGELFF.

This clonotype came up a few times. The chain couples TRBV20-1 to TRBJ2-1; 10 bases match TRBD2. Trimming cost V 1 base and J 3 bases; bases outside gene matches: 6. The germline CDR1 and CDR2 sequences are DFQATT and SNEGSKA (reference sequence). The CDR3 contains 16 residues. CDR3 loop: CSARVPSGGFYNEQFF. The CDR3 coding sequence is TGCAGTGCTAGAGTTCCTAGCGGGGGATTCTACAATGAGCAGTTCTTC.

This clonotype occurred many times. This CDR3 reads CASSMQQGKETQYF. For the CDR3, the DNA is TGCGCCAGCAGCATGCAACAGGGGAAAGAGACCCAGTACTTC. The chain recombines TRBV5-1 with TRBJ2-5, with 7 bases aligning to TRBD1. Germline loops: CDR1 SGHRS, CDR2 YFSETQ. The length of the CDR3 is 14 residues. V dropped 4 bases and J dropped 3; count of bases not matched to a gene: 6.

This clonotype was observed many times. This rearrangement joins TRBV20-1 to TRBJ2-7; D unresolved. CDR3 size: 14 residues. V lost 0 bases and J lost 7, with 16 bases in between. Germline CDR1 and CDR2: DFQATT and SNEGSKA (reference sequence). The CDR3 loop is CSAREDGTSTEQYF. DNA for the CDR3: TGCAGTGCTAGAGAGGACGGCACATCTACGGAGCAGTACTTC.

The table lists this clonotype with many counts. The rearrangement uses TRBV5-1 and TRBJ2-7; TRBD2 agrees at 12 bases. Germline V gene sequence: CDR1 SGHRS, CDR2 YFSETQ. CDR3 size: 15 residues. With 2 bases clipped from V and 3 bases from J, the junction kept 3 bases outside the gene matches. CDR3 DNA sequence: TGCGCCAGCAGCTTACTAGCGGGGGGCGGCTACGAGCAGTACTTC. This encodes CASSLLAGGGYEQYF.

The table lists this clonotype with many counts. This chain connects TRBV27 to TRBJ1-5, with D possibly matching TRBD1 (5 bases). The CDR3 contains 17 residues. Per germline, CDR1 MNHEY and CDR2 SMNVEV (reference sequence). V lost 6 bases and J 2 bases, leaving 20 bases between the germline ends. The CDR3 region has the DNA TGTGCCAGCAGGTCTGGCCAGGGAGGTGGCGGCAATCAGCCCCAGCATTTT. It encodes CASRSGQGGGGNQPQHF.

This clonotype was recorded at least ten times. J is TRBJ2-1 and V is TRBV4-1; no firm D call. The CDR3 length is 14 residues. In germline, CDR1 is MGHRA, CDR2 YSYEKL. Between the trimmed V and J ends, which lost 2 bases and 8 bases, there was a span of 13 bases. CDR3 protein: CASSQPTRSHEQFF. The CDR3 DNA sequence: TGCGCCAGCAGCCAACCCACCCGCAGCCATGAGCAGTTCTTC.

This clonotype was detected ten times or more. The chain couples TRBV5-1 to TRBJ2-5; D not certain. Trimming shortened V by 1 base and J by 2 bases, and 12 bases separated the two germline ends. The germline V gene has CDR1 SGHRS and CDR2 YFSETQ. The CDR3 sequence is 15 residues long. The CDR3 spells CASSLTGMNQETQYF. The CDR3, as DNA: TGCGCCAGCAGCTTGACGGGCATGAATCAAGAGACCCAGTACTTC.

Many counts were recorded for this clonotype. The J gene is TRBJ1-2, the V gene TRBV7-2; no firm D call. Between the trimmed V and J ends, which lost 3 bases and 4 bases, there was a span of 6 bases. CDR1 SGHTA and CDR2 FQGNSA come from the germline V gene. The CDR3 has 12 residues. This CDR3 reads CASSFSSYGYTF. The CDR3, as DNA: TGTGCCAGCAGCTTCAGTAGCTATGGCTACACCTTC.

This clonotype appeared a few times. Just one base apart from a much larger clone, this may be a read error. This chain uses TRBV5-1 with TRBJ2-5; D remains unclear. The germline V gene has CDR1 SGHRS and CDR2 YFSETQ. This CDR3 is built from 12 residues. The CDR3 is CDSSSTQETQYF. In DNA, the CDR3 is TGCGACAGCAGCTCGACCCAAGAGACCCAGTACTTC.

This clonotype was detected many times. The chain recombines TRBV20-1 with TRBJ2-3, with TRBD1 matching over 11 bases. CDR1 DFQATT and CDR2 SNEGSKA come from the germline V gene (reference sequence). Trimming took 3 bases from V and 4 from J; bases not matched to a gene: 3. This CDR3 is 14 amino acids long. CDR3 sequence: CSASRTGGADTQYF. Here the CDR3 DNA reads TGCAGTGCTAGTCGGACAGGGGGCGCAGATACGCAGTATTTT.